One TCR beta chain is described in this entry. This sample stems from a study of shared clonotypes between healthy human individuals. Unmatched junction bases numbered 8, after V lost 7 bases and J lost 10 bases. The CDR3 loop spans 13 amino acids. Per germline, CDR1 SGHTA and CDR2 FQGTGA. The protocol was immunoSEQ multiplex PCR, while the TCRdb copy is restricted to in-frame clones and leaves out a portion. The sample holds a few million clones, approximately 90% seen once. The sample was naive CD4+ T cells from PBMCs. Subset given: CD45RA+ positively selected. This TCR was recovered from a man between 18 and 35 years old in good health. Some clones in this sample may be carry-over from other donors' samples. V usage is TRBV7-3 and J usage is TRBJ2-1; 9 bases agree with TRBD1. This CDR3 is CASTQRTGDEQFF. DNA for the CDR3: TGTGCCAGCACCCAAAGGACAGGGGACGAGCAGTTCTTC.